This entry is about one TCR beta chain. The data originate from a study of glioma-infiltrating T cells after dendritic cell vaccination. Study information: Samples are from glioblastoma patients in Phase I and II dendritic cell vaccine trials. Autologous tumor lysate-pulsed dendritic cell vaccination was given between about 2003 and 2013.

The germline CDR1 and CDR2 sequences are GTSNPN and SVGIG (reference sequence). The CDR3 has 13 residues. J lost 3 bases, V lost 2 bases, and 0 bases had no gene match. The immunoSEQ assay amplified TCRB CDR3 from up to about 2 ug DNA. This table comes from immunoSEQ multiplex PCR, and its TCRdb copy is limited to in-frame clones, with some not included. The table records fewer than 75,000 clones, around 86% of them present only once. PBMC were collected before vaccination, two weeks after the third vaccination, and at progression. The starting material was blood, obtained before dendritic cell vaccination. This receptor was identified in a human donor with glioblastoma. The chain links TRBV30 to TRBJ2-5, with TRBD2 matching over 10 bases. CDR3 sequence (DNA): TGTGCCTGGAGTAGCGGGGGGGAAGAGACCCAGTACTTC. This sequence encodes CAWSSGGEETQYF.